A selection of T cell receptor beta chains follows, all from one sample in a study of T cells in Graves' hyperthyroidism and ophthalmopathy. One entry per CDR3 protein, called by TCRdb with MiXCR from the multiplex PCR reads. Of around 700,000 distinct CDR3 sequences in the sample, over 15% were seen once. Source material: blood. These receptors came from a woman aged 45-65 years with Graves' hyperthyroidism that later progressed to Graves' ophthalmopathy. Each CDR3 is given with its conserved first and last residue. D genes are given only for firm matches. Some rows mark clone size as missing; the rest say once, few, many or name a class of expanded clone.

V gene	clone size	J gene	D gene	CDR3 DNA	CDR3 protein
TRBV27	-	TRBJ1-1	TRBD1	TGTGCCAGCAGAACCGACAGGGACACTGAAGCTTTCTTT	CASRTDRDTEAFF
TRBV6-1	-	TRBJ1-2	TRBD1	TGTGCCGCGGGGGACAGCATCTATGGCTACACCTTC	CAAGDSIYGYTF
TRBV7-9	many	TRBJ1-1	-	TGTGCCAGCAGCTTTGACTGGTCGGCGAACACTGAAGCTTTCTTT	CASSFDWSANTEAFF
TRBV12-3/TRBV12-4	many	TRBJ1-2	TRBD1	TGTGCCAGCAGACTAACAGGGGTTCCCCTTAACTATGGCTACACCTTC	CASRLTGVPLNYGYTF
TRBV5-1	many	TRBJ1-2	-	TGCGCCAGCAGCTTGGATCGGGGGAACTATGGCTACACCTTC	CASSLDRGNYGYTF
TRBV11-1	few	TRBJ2-1	-	TGTGCCAGCAGAACCATAGGGGGGAATGAGCAGTTCTTC	CASRTIGGNEQFF
TRBV27	few	TRBJ1-1	-	TGTGCCAGCAGGGGGGAGAGGGAGGGCACTGAAGCTTTCTTT	CASRGEREGTEAFF
TRBV3-1	many	TRBJ2-1	TRBD2	TGTGCCAGCAGCCAAGATGGACTAGCTCTCACTGAGCAGTTCTTC	CASSQDGLALTEQFF
TRBV12-3/TRBV12-4	many	TRBJ1-2	-	TGTGCCAGCAGTTTAGCTGGATTGGAACCCCTTTGGGCCCGGGGCCGTAGAGGCTACACCTTC	CASSLAGLEPLWARGRRGYTF
TRBV28	many	TRBJ2-1	-	TGTGCCAGCAGTTTACGACGGCGTGATGAGCAGTTCTTC	CASSLRRRDEQFF
TRBV9	few	TRBJ2-2	TRBD2	TGTGCCAGCAGCGTAGCTATCAGCGGGGGTGCGAACACCGGGGAGCTGTTTTTT	CASSVAISGGANTGELFF
TRBV20-1	-	TRBJ1-4	-	TGCAGTGCCGGGGGGGCCAGGCGCGAAAAACTGTTTTTT	CSAGGARREKLFF
TRBV6-2/TRBV6-3	many	TRBJ2-3	-	TGTGCCAGCAGTTACAAGGAGGCTAGCACAGATACGCAGTATTTT	CASSYKEASTDTQYF
TRBV3-1	many	TRBJ2-1	TRBD2	TGTGCCAGCAGCCAGACTAGCGGGGGGAGATACAATGAGCAGTTCTTC	CASSQTSGGRYNEQFF
TRBV2	many	TRBJ2-1	TRBD1	TGTGCCAGCAGTGAACCCGGGACAGGCTCCTACAATGAGCAGTTCTTC	CASSEPGTGSYNEQFF
TRBV2	many	TRBJ1-2	TRBD1	TGTGCCAGCAGACGGGGACAGGGGCTAAACTATGGCTACACCTTC	CASRRGQGLNYGYTF
TRBV7-9	many	TRBJ1-5	TRBD1	TGTGCCAGCAGTCAACAGGGGGCGTCGCCCCAGCATTTT	CASSQQGASPQHF
TRBV3-1	many	TRBJ2-1	-	TGTGCCAGCAGCCAGGGCTACAATGAGCAGTTCTTC	CASSQGYNEQFF
TRBV2	-	TRBJ1-5	TRBD1	TGTGCCAGCAGGGACGGGGGACAGCATCAGCCCCAGCATTTT	CASRDGGQHQPQHF
TRBV9	few	TRBJ2-7	TRBD1	TGTGCCAGCAGCGTAACCCCCCTCGGACAGGGATACGAGCAGTACTTC	CASSVTPLGQGYEQYF
TRBV3-1	-	TRBJ2-1	-	TGTGCCAGCAGCCACAGGTGGGGTGAGCAGTTCTTC	CASSHRWGEQFF
TRBV5-1	many	TRBJ1-1	-	TGCGCCAGCAGCTTGGAACGGGGTCGGTACACTGAAGCTTTCTTT	CASSLERGRYTEAFF
TRBV5-1	-	TRBJ1-1	-	TGCGCCAGCAGCTGGGGAGCAGGTCCCGACACTGAAGCTTTCTTT	CASSWGAGPDTEAFF
TRBV3-1	-	TRBJ1-1	-	TGTGCCAGCAGCCAAGATTTACTAGGGTACGGGAGGGACACTGAAGCTTTCTTT	CASSQDLLGYGRDTEAFF
TRBV12-3/TRBV12-4	-	TRBJ2-3	-	TGTGCCAGCAAGCTTTCGGGCGACACAGATACGCAGTATTTT	CASKLSGDTDTQYF
TRBV7-2	few	TRBJ1-3	-	TGTGCCAGCAGCTTAGACGTCAGGACCGTCGTCGGAAACACCATATATTTT	CASSLDVRTVVGNTIYF
TRBV30	many	TRBJ2-7	-	TGTGCCTGGAGTAACGGGGTCGAGCAGTACTTC	CAWSNGVEQYF